This entry is about one T cell receptor (beta chain). The antigen is not known. Method: immunoSEQ multiplex PCR; TCRdb's copy keeps in-frame clones and lacks some. The table has 30,000 to 35,000 clones, 94% seen once; the top ten hold 2% to 2.5%. Germline loops: CDR1 MNHNS, CDR2 SASEGT. The germline V and J ends were trimmed by 1 base and 5 bases, with 11 bases remaining between them. The CDR3 runs to 14 residues. This entry belongs to a study of PD-1 blockade in classical Hodgkin lymphoma. The study's findings and limits: The study reported lower baseline TCR diversity in newly diagnosed patients than in healthy donors.

Sample time point: newly diagnosed, previously untreated cHL patient sample. PBMCs from patients with newly diagnosed, untreated classical Hodgkin lymphoma served as a comparison group for the relapsed/refractory trial patients. The sample comprised peripheral blood mononuclear cells (PBMCs). The receptor's source is a human donor with classical Hodgkin lymphoma. The chain is built from TRBV6-1 and TRBJ2-5; no definite D call. The DNA of the CDR3 is TGTGCCAGCAGTGAAGGGAAGGGATGGGAGACCCAGTACTTC. This sequence encodes CASSEGKGWETQYF.